One and the same sample provided the 31 T cell receptor beta chains below, sequenced in a study of neurological immune-mediated disorders. TCRdb processed the 5' RACE reads anew with MiXCR; each CDR3 protein has one entry. The sample has 80,000 to 100,000 distinct CDR3 sequences, 5% to 6% seen once. Time point here: longitudinal time-point 2. The specimen sequenced was PBMCs. The receptor set was obtained from an older woman with multiple sclerosis.

This clonotype was recorded at least ten times. CDR3 sequence: CAISESLAGVYEQYF. The DNA for the CDR3 is TGTGCCATCAGTGAGTCGTTGGCAGGTGTTTACGAGCAGTACTTC. The chain joins TRBV10-3 to TRBJ2-7, with D unclear. V lost 0 bases and J lost 4, with 13 bases in between. Germline-derived CDR1 and CDR2 are ENHRY and SYGVKD. This CDR3 is built from 15 residues.

This clonotype was seen repeatedly, ten times or more. V and J are TRBV5-1 and TRBJ2-7; TRBD1 matches 8 bases. The CDR3 runs to 13 residues. Germline-derived CDR1 and CDR2 are SGHRS and YFSETQ. The trim removed 3 bases at V and 6 bases at J, leaving 5 bases unmatched. The CDR3 DNA follows: TGCGCCAGCAGCTGGGGACAGGCGGGCGAGCAGTACTTC. It encodes CASSWGQAGEQYF.

This clonotype was detected ten times or more. The chain couples TRBV5-1 to TRBJ2-3; D is ambiguous. V gave up 0 bases and J gave up 0 bases, with 8 bases separating them. Germline V lookup: CDR1 SGHRS, CDR2 YFSETQ. This CDR3 spans 15 amino acids. This chain's CDR3 is CASSLGSFSTDTQYF. For the CDR3, the DNA is TGCGCCAGCAGCTTGGGTTCCTTCAGCACAGATACGCAGTATTTT.

The chain joins TRBV20-1 to TRBJ2-1, with 8 positions matching TRBD2. Germline trimming cut 0 bases from V and 4 bases from J; bases unmatched to any gene: 5. The V gene's germline CDR1 is DFQATT and CDR2 SNEGSKA (reference sequence). This CDR3 region has 15 residues. The chain's CDR3 is CSARDFASGYNEQFF. In DNA, the CDR3 is TGCAGTGCTAGAGATTTCGCTAGCGGGTACAATGAGCAGTTCTTC.

This clonotype was detected ten times or more. V usage is TRBV7-9 and J usage is TRBJ1-6, with D unresolved. CDR3 length: 17 amino acids. V was pared by 0 bases and J by 0 bases, with 9 bases between. CDR1 is SEHNR and CDR2 is FQNEAQ in the germline V gene (reference sequence). The DNA for the CDR3 is TGTGCCAGCAGCTTAGCCGCGGGGAGCTCCTATAATTCACCCCTCCACTTT. Translation gives CASSLAAGSSYNSPLHF.

This clonotype was counted only a few times. V and J are TRBV5-1 and TRBJ2-6; 11 bases are shared with TRBD2. In germline, CDR1 is SGHRS, CDR2 YFSETQ. This CDR3 spans 19 amino acids. The V gene end was trimmed by 0 bases and the J gene end by 0 bases; junction bases not matched to a gene: 5. CDR3 nucleotides: TGCGCCAGCAGCTTGGAACTAGCGGGGGCCTACTCTGGGGCCAACGTCCTGACTTTC. Protein sequence: CASSLELAGAYSGANVLTF.

This clonotype showed up many times. The chain has TRBV29-1 and TRBJ1-4; D is possibly TRBD1 (5 bases). The germline V gene encodes CDR1 SQVTM and CDR2 ANQGSEA. V was shortened by 5 bases and J by 8 bases, with 12 bases between the two germline ends. The CDR3 spans 12 residues. In DNA form, the CDR3 reads TGCAGCGTTAGTAAGGACAACGAAAAACTGTTTTTT. This codes for CSVSKDNEKLFF.

The sample holds many counts of this clonotype. The chain carries TRBV5-1 and TRBJ1-1, with a tentative D call TRBD1 (5 bases). V dropped 2 bases and J dropped 7 bases, with 12 bases sitting between them. The germline gives CDR1 SGHRS, CDR2 YFSETQ. The CDR3 loop spans 13 amino acids. Written as DNA, the CDR3 is TGCGCCAGCAGCTTTGACAGTTTTGGTGAAGCTTTCTTT. It translates to CASSFDSFGEAFF.

The table lists this clonotype with many counts. The chain has TRBV7-9 and TRBJ1-3, with D tentatively TRBD1 (6 bases). Trimming took off 5 bases at V and 0 bases at J, with 17 bases between the two ends. CDR1 SEHNR and CDR2 FQNEAQ come from the germline V gene (reference sequence). The CDR3 spans 17 residues. CDR3 nucleotides: TGTGCCAGCAGCACCATTTCCGGGACAAGCTCTGGAAACACCATATATTTT. It specifies CASSTISGTSSGNTIYF.

The table lists this clonotype with many counts. The genes are TRBV7-9 and TRBJ2-3; D is possibly TRBD1 (5 bases). The V end lost 1 base, the J end lost 5 bases, and 10 bases lay between the germline ends. CDR3 size: 14 residues. Germline-derived CDR1 and CDR2 are SEHNR and FQNEAQ (reference sequence). CDR3 amino acids: CASSLGTFKDTQYF. The DNA of the CDR3 is TGTGCCAGCAGCTTAGGGACATTTAAAGATACGCAGTATTTT.

This clonotype has just a few counts. This chain uses TRBV6-2 or TRBV6-3 with TRBJ2-1, with a weak D call TRBD2 (6 bases). This CDR3 has 13 amino acids. Germline V gene lookup returns CDR1 MNHEY and CDR2 SVGEGT. Trimming took 8 bases from V and 5 from J, leaving 13 bases between them. The CDR3 is CASSRDSHNEQFF. The CDR3 DNA reads as TGTGCCAGCTCCAGGGACTCTCACAATGAGCAGTTCTTC.

The sample holds a few counts of this clonotype. The J gene is TRBJ2-5, the V gene TRBV5-1; a possible D gene is TRBD2 (5 bases). V lost 0 bases and J 4 bases, leaving 10 bases between the germline ends. Germline CDR1 SGHRS, CDR2 YFSETQ. This CDR3 has 14 amino acids. As DNA, the CDR3 is TGCGCCAGCAGCTTGGTTGCGGGTCCAGAGACCCAGTACTTC. It translates to CASSLVAGPETQYF.

The chain uses TRBV5-1 and TRBJ1-1, with TRBD1 identical over 8 bases. The CDR3 has 13 residues. The junction had 7 bases not matched to a gene; V was cut back by 4 bases and J by 8 bases. Germline V gives CDR1 SGHRS, CDR2 YFSETQ. The CDR3 here is CASSTGQVREAFF. The CDR3 nucleotides are TGCGCCAGCAGCACGGGACAGGTGAGAGAAGCTTTCTTT.

This clonotype was seen at least ten times. The genes are TRBV7-9 and TRBJ2-7, with D uncertain. V was cut by 5 bases and J by 4 bases, with 12 bases left in between. Germline V gives CDR1 SEHNR, CDR2 FQNEAQ (reference sequence). The CDR3 is 13 residues long. CDR3 coding DNA: TGTGCCAGCAGCCCAGTGACACTGTACGAGCAGTACTTC. Its translation: CASSPVTLYEQYF. Complete variable domain (other parts from reference TRBV7-9 and TRBJ2-7): DTGVSQNPRHKITKRGQNVTFRCDPISEHNRLYWYRQTLGQGPEFLTYFQNEAQLEKSRLLSDRFSAERPKGSFSTLEIQRTEQGDSAMYLCASSPVTLYEQYFGPGTRLTVT.

This clonotype came up many times. This chain connects TRBV7-8 to TRBJ1-4, with D unresolved. With 3 bases removed from V and 4 bases from J, the gap between germline ends came to 9 bases. The CDR3 is 14 residues long. The germline gives CDR1 SGHVS, CDR2 FQNEAQ. The CDR3: CASSFFQSNEKLFF. The CDR3 DNA follows: TGTGCCAGCAGCTTTTTCCAAAGTAATGAAAAACTGTTTTTT.

This clonotype was picked up many times. A read error may account for a junction end that differs from germline. V and J are TRBV7-7 and TRBJ1-1; D is uncertain. Germline V gives CDR1 SSHAT, CDR2 FNYEAQ (reference sequence). This CDR3 spans 13 amino acids. The CDR3 loop reads CASSLGENTEAFF. As DNA, the CDR3 is TGTGCTAGCAGCTTAGGAGAGAACACTGAAGCTTTCTTT.

V gene TRBV3-1 combines with J gene TRBJ2-3; no firm D call. Trimming left V 0 bases short and J 4 bases short, with 8 bases between. This CDR3 has 14 residues. Germline CDR1 and CDR2: LGHDT and YNNKEL (reference sequence). The CDR3 DNA reads as TGTGCCAGCAGCCAAGATCTAAGGGCAGATACGCAGTATTTT. This sequence encodes CASSQDLRADTQYF.

Ten or more counts support this clonotype. V usage is TRBV10-3 and J usage is TRBJ2-3, with 10 bases that match TRBD2. Germline-derived CDR1 and CDR2 are ENHRY and SYGVKD. J was trimmed by 1 base and V by 6 bases; bases with no gene match: 4. This CDR3 comprises 15 residues. The CDR3 spells CAIRPGLAGTDTQYF. The CDR3 DNA reads as TGTGCCATCAGGCCCGGACTAGCGGGCACAGATACGCAGTATTTT.

The chain combines TRBV12-3 or TRBV12-4 with TRBJ2-3, with 11 bases that match TRBD2. Trimming took 4 bases from V and 4 from J; bases not matched to a gene: 13. The CDR3 length is 18 residues. The CDR3: CASSWGGLAGGLSDTQYF. In nucleotides, the CDR3 is TGTGCCAGCAGTTGGGGTGGGCTAGCGGGGGGTTTGTCAGATACGCAGTATTTT.

The table lists this clonotype with many counts. The chain has TRBV7-8 and TRBJ1-1; D is undetermined. The CDR3 is 14 amino acids. V was pared by 1 base and J by 5 bases, with 11 bases between. From germline, CDR1 is SGHVS and CDR2 FQNEAQ. CDR3 nucleotides: TGTGCCAGCAGCTTAGGGGTTGTGCAGACTGAAGCTTTCTTT. Its translation is CASSLGVVQTEAFF. The full variable domain, in which reference TRBV7-8 and TRBJ1-1 provide the parts outside the CDR3, is GAGVSQSPRYKVAKRGQDVALRCDPISGHVSLFWYQQALGQGPEFLTYFQNEAQLDKSGLPSDRFFAERPEGSVSTLKIQRTQQEDSAVYLCASSLGVVQTEAFFGQGTRLTVV.

Points on this clonotype: Possible read error: a much larger clone is one base away. This sequence joins TRBV7-9 and TRBJ2-2, with D perhaps given as TRBD1 or TRBD2 (5 bases each). The CDR3 runs 15 residues. The V end was cut by 4 bases, the J end by 4 bases, with 13 bases between. The germline gives CDR1 SEHNR, CDR2 FQNEAQ (reference sequence). CDR3 amino acids: CASSSLQGVTGELFF. DNA for the CDR3: TGTGCCAGCAGCTCCCTGCAGGGAGTCACCGGGGAGCTGTTTTTT. Full variable domain (remainder filled in from reference TRBV7-9 and TRBJ2-2): DTGVSQNPRHKITKRGQNVTFRCDPISEHNRLYWYRQTLGQGPEFLTYFQNEAQLEKSRLLSDRFSAERPKGSFSTLEIQRTEQGDSAMYLCASSSLQGVTGELFFGEGSRLTVL.

The chain combines TRBV6-5 with TRBJ2-3, with D possibly being TRBD2 (6 bases). Germline CDR1 and CDR2: MNHEY and SVGAGI. V was clipped by 0 bases and J by 0 bases, with 10 bases between them. This CDR3 has 16 residues. The CDR3 coding sequence is TGTGCCAGCAGTTACTCGGAGGGGCGAAGCACAGATACGCAGTATTTT. This sequence encodes CASSYSEGRSTDTQYF.

This clonotype came up many times. This chain connects TRBV15 to TRBJ2-1; D is possibly TRBD2 (6 bases). The CDR3 has 14 residues. Germline V gene sequence: CDR1 LNHNV, CDR2 YYDKDF (reference sequence). V lost 1 base and J lost 3, with 7 bases in between. The CDR3: CATSRAGDYNEQFF. As DNA, the CDR3 is TGTGCCACCAGCAGAGCGGGAGACTACAATGAGCAGTTCTTC.

Ten or more counts support this clonotype. The V and J genes are TRBV20-1 and TRBJ2-1, with D possibly TRBD1 on 5 matching bases. The CDR3 length is 14 residues. V was clipped by 8 bases and J by 0 bases, with 14 bases between them. Per the germline V gene, CDR1 is DFQATT and CDR2 is SNEGSKA (reference sequence). In DNA, the CDR3 is TGCAGTTCTAATAACAGGTACTCCTACAATGAGCAGTTCTTC. Residues: CSSNNRYSYNEQFF.

This clonotype appeared many times. The rearrangement joins TRBV7-9 to TRBJ1-4; D is perhaps TRBD1 (5 bases). This CDR3 comprises 15 residues. CDR1 is SEHNR, CDR2 FQNEAQ, per germline (reference sequence). Trimming stripped 2 bases from V and 7 bases from J, with 14 bases between. DNA for the CDR3: TGTGCCAGCAGCTTAAGGGATCAGGGAGGTGAAAAACTGTTTTTT. Translating it yields CASSLRDQGGEKLFF.

This clonotype came up a few times. CDR3 protein: CASSLSTISPYEQYF. The CDR3 bases are TGTGCCAGCAGCCTTTCTACAATTTCCCCCTACGAGCAGTACTTC. This rearrangement joins TRBV7-9 to TRBJ2-7; D is unclear. V was trimmed by 5 bases and J by 2 bases, leaving 16 bases between them. The germline gives CDR1 SEHNR, CDR2 FQNEAQ (reference sequence). CDR3 size: 15 residues.

The rearrangement joins TRBV20-1 to TRBJ1-6, with unresolved D. CDR3 length: 13 residues. Looked up from germline, CDR1 is DFQATT and CDR2 is SNEGSKA (reference sequence). Trimming removed 3 bases from V and 7 bases from J, with 10 bases in between. The CDR3 region is CSASNIFNSPLHF. The CDR3 DNA sequence: TGCAGTGCTAGTAATATCTTCAATTCACCCCTCCACTTT.

This clonotype was recorded at least ten times. The chain couples TRBV28 to TRBJ2-5, with TRBD1 as a possible D gene (5 bases). The V gene lost 2 bases and the J gene lost 2 bases, with 9 bases spanning the gap. The CDR3 runs to 14 residues. Germline V lookup: CDR1 MDHEN, CDR2 SYDVKM. The CDR3 loop reads CASSLPTVQETQYF. The DNA of the CDR3 is TGTGCCAGCAGTTTACCGACAGTACAAGAGACCCAGTACTTC.

This clonotype was counted at least ten times. The chain carries TRBV29-1 and TRBJ2-5; 9 bases map to TRBD1. The V gene end was trimmed by 0 bases and the J gene end by 4 bases; junction bases not matched to a gene: 6. Germline V CDR1 and CDR2: SQVTM, ANQGSEA. This CDR3 has 15 amino acids. In nucleotides, the CDR3 is TGCAGCGTTGAAGATTGGACAGGGGCACGAGAGACCCAGTACTTC. Its protein product is CSVEDWTGARETQYF.

The chain has TRBV7-8 and TRBJ2-7; D possibly matches TRBD1 or TRBD2 (5 bases each). Deletions cut 3 bases from V and 5 bases from J, with 11 bases between. Germline CDR1 reads SGHVS; CDR2 reads FQNEAQ. The CDR3 is 13 amino acids. CDR3 sequence (DNA): TGTGCCAGCAGCTTGGGACCCGCTAACGAGCAGTACTTC. This codes for CASSLGPANEQYF.

The sample holds many counts of this clonotype. The chain recombines TRBV12-3 or TRBV12-4 with TRBJ2-1; 9 positions match TRBD2. This CDR3 contains 15 residues. The V segment lost 4 bases and the J segment 10 bases; nucleotides outside the gene matches: 11. CDR3 nucleotide sequence: TGTGCCAGCAGTTATCTAGCGGGGATGTCTCGCGAGCAGTTCTTC. It specifies CASSYLAGMSREQFF.